The clone carrying this T cell receptor (beta chain) showed up just once. CDR1 is SGHTS, CDR2 YDEGEE, per germline. This CDR3 is built from 15 residues. V lost 2 bases to trimming and J lost 8 bases, with 17 bases between them. Authors' processing steps: Estimated nucleated cell counts came from reference gene primer amplification. Sequencing used immunoSEQ multiplex PCR; TCRdb keeps in-frame clones, though not all of them. The D gene and trimming were derived from the DNA, and the V and J assignments and clone size from that table. The top ten clones hold around 1.5% of a sample with about 49,000 clones, 84% of them seen once. The data were obtained in a study of blood T cell repertoires in COVID-19. The overall study: T cells, B-cell-depleted T cells, or PBMCs supplied cDNA or gDNA.

Sequences were obtained from peripheral blood. The receptor was derived from a man aged 45 to 65 with acute or convalescent COVID-19. This chain links TRBV5-8 with TRBJ2-1, with D possibly TRBD2 on 5 matching bases. The CDR3 bases are TGTGCCAGCAGCTTCCGAAGGAGGCGCCTGGATGAGCAGTTCTTC. Its protein is CASSFRRRRLDEQFF. Using reference TRBV5-8 and TRBJ2-1 for the parts outside the CDR3, the full variable domain is EAGVTQSPTHLIKTRGQQATLRCSPISGHTSVYWYQQALGLGLQFLLWYDEGEERNRGNFPPRFSGRQFPNYSSELNVNALELEDSALYLCASSFRRRRLDEQFFGPGTRLTVL.